Listed here are 32 T cell receptor beta chains from one sample, sequenced in a study of T cell responses to AZD1222 COVID-19 vaccine (dated by TCRdb to the early 2020s). Preparation of the library involved the immunoSEQ multiplex PCR assay. TCRdb took over this immuneACCESS table, retaining in-frame rearrangements with V and J assigned. Such tables are incomplete; in checked studies, under half of the missing clones stem from an unresolved V gene, and the remainder is unexplained. The sample includes roughly 85,000 clones, with approximately 85% observed a single time. The ten largest clones add up to approximately 4.7% of the sample. Taken with the paper, the label for time point translates to: baseline before first vaccination. The sample's treatment or condition, from its label and the paper: meningococcal conjugate vaccine given as trial control. The starting material was peripheral blood, obtained on day 0 of MenACWY control vaccination. These receptors originate from an adult in good health.

The table lists this clone with a few counts. The chain has TRBV5-4 and TRBJ2-5, with D unresolved. The V end lost 4 bases, the J end lost 3 bases, and 19 bases lay between the germline ends. Per germline, CDR1 SGHNT and CDR2 YYREEE (reference sequence). The CDR3 runs to 16 residues. The CDR3 DNA sequence: TGTGCCAGCAGCGCCGGACGGACCAAACTCGAAGAGACCCAGTACTTC. Translated, it gives CASSAGRTKLEETQYF.

The DNA for the CDR3 is TGTGCCTGGAGTGCGGGATTCACCTACGAGCAGTACTTC. Residues: CAWSAGFTYEQYF. V usage is TRBV30 and J usage is TRBJ2-7; weak D call: TRBD2 (5 bases). The CDR3 has 13 amino acids. Germline V gives CDR1 GTSNPN, CDR2 SVGIG (reference sequence). Between the trimmed V and J ends, which lost 1 base and 2 bases, there was a span of 9 bases.

This chain joins TRBV6-6 and TRBJ2-5; D perhaps matches TRBD1 (5 bases). Between the trimmed V and J ends, which lost 0 bases and 3 bases, there was a span of 8 bases. The CDR3 is 14 amino acids. Looked up from germline, CDR1 is MNHNY and CDR2 is SVGAGI (reference sequence). CDR3: CASSYSDTKETQYF. The CDR3 DNA reads TGTGCCAGCAGTTACTCGGACACTAAAGAGACCCAGTACTTC.

V usage is TRBV5-1 and J usage is TRBJ2-1; 14 bases are shared with TRBD2. Losses at the gene ends were 0 bases for V and 8 bases for J; bases not matched to a gene: 7. CDR1 is SGHRS, CDR2 YFSETQ, per germline. The CDR3 length is 17 residues. The CDR3 nucleotides are TGCGCCAGCAGCTTGGTGGGACTAGCGGGGGCTGGGTATGAGCAGTTCTTC. This codes for CASSLVGLAGAGYEQFF.

The V gene is TRBV19, the J gene TRBJ1-5, with D maybe TRBD1 (5 bases). With 7 bases removed from V and 2 bases from J, the gap between germline ends came to 15 bases. Germline assignment: CDR1 LNHDA and CDR2 SQIVND (reference sequence). The length of the CDR3 is 15 residues. DNA of the CDR3: TGTGCCAGTAACTATCCCTTGGGGGGCAATCAGCCCCAGCATTTT. Its protein is CASNYPLGGNQPQHF.

This rearrangement joins TRBV3-1 (or the pseudogene TRBV3-2) to TRBJ1-6; D gene ambiguous. The V end lost 4 bases, the J end lost 0 bases, and 7 bases lay between the germline ends. The CDR3 has 15 residues. Per germline, CDR1 LGHDT and CDR2 YNNKEL (reference sequence). The CDR3 loop reads CASSPRVSYNSPLHF. CDR3 DNA sequence: TGTGCCAGCAGCCCAAGAGTCTCCTATAATTCACCCCTCCACTTT.

The chain's CDR3 is CASSLDGRVTAYGYTF. Written as DNA, the CDR3 is TGTGCCAGCAGCTTAGACGGCAGGGTAACGGCTTATGGCTACACCTTC. V and J are TRBV11-1 and TRBJ1-2; D is perhaps TRBD1 (5 bases). Between the trimmed V and J ends, which lost 1 base and 5 bases, there was a span of 17 bases. Germline V gives CDR1 SGHAT, CDR2 FQDESV (reference sequence). This CDR3 has 16 amino acids.

The gene calls are TRBV12-3 or TRBV12-4 and TRBJ1-2; perhaps TRBD1 as D (5 bases). This CDR3 has 13 amino acids. Deletions cut 6 bases from V and 4 bases from J, with 12 bases between. CDR3 coding DNA: TGTGCCAGCAGCCTAACAGGCTCCTATGGCTACACCTTC. Amino acid sequence: CASSLTGSYGYTF.

This clone has only one observation. The chain is built from TRBV30 and TRBJ1-2; D possibly corresponds to TRBD1 (5 bases). Germline V gene sequence: CDR1 GTSNPN, CDR2 SVGIG (reference sequence). There are 16 residues in the CDR3. The ends were cut back, 0 bases at V and 6 bases at J, with 20 bases in the middle. The CDR3 sequence: CAWSVLRFQGVDGYTF. The CDR3 DNA reads as TGTGCCTGGAGTGTGTTGCGCTTTCAAGGGGTTGATGGCTACACCTTC.

The rearrangement joins TRBV4-1 to TRBJ1-6; unclear D gene. The germline V gene encodes CDR1 MGHRA and CDR2 YSYEKL. V lost 0 bases, J lost 6 bases, and 9 bases lay in between. This CDR3 has 15 residues. The CDR3: CASSQEVHINSPLHF. DNA for the CDR3: TGCGCCAGCAGCCAAGAGGTACATATTAATTCACCCCTCCACTTT.

This clone came up once. The chain links TRBV28 to TRBJ1-6, with D possibly TRBD1 on 5 matching bases. This CDR3 is built from 15 residues. CDR1 and CDR2 from the germline V gene are MDHEN and SYDVKM. The V and J ends lost 6 bases and 2 bases respectively, with 11 bases between them. CDR3: CASRPGTAYNSPLHF. The CDR3 nucleotides are TGTGCCAGCAGGCCCGGGACGGCCTATAATTCACCCCTCCACTTT.

This CDR3 is CASGLDIRTSRYF. In nucleotides, the CDR3 is TGTGCTAGTGGTTTGGACATTCGGACTAGCCGGTACTTC. The chain has TRBV12-5 and TRBJ2-5, with 8 positions matching TRBD2. The CDR3 contains 13 residues. Trimming took 1 base from V and 13 from J; bases not matched to a gene: 8. CDR1 is LGHNT and CDR2 is FRNRAP in the germline V gene. The full variable domain, in which reference TRBV12-5 and TRBJ2-5 provide the parts outside the CDR3, is DARVTQTPRHKVTEMGQEVTMRCQPILGHNTVFWYRQTMMQGLELLAYFRNRAPLDDSGMPKDRFSAEMPDATLATLKIQPSEPRDSAVYFCASGLDIRTSRYFGPGTRLLVL.

V is TRBV19 and J is TRBJ2-1, with D perhaps matching TRBD1 (6 bases). The CDR3 length is 15 residues. The germline gives CDR1 LNHDA, CDR2 SQIVND (reference sequence). Trimming cost V 1 base and J 2 bases, with 9 bases left between them. CDR3 region: CASSIGTETYNEQFF. The CDR3 DNA reads as TGTGCCAGTAGTATAGGGACAGAGACCTACAATGAGCAGTTCTTC.

The chain has TRBV28 and TRBJ1-4; 8 bases agree with TRBD1. This CDR3 has 15 amino acids. V lost 5 bases, J lost 8 bases, and 10 bases stayed unmatched. Germline-derived CDR1 and CDR2 are MDHEN and SYDVKM. CDR3 DNA: TGTGCCAGCAGTCTCATGCAGGGGGCAAGGGAAAAACTGTTTTTT. Translated: CASSLMQGAREKLFF.

This clone was seen just once. The CDR3 DNA reads as TGTGCCAGCAGCTTCACCGGGCCGACTGGAAACACCATATATTTT. Its protein is CASSFTGPTGNTIYF. The gene calls are TRBV5-6 and TRBJ1-3; no reliable D call. V gave up 2 bases and J gave up 2 bases, with 11 bases separating them. The CDR3 consists of 15 residues. Germline V gene sequence: CDR1 SGHDT, CDR2 YYEEEE. Combining the CDR3 with reference TRBV5-6 and TRBJ1-3 gives the whole variable domain DAGVTQSPTHLIKTRGQQVTLRCSPKSGHDTVSWYQQALGQGPQFIFQYYEEEERQRGNFPDRFSGHQFPNYSSELNVNALLLGDSALYLCASSFTGPTGNTIYFGEGSWLTVV.

The CDR3 reads CSASTPGRNGYTF. The CDR3 DNA reads TGCAGTGCTAGTACGCCAGGGAGGAATGGCTACACCTTC. The genes are TRBV20-1 and TRBJ1-2; TRBD1 might be the D (5 bases). V dropped 3 bases and J dropped 6 bases, with 14 bases sitting between them. Looked up from germline, CDR1 is DFQATT and CDR2 is SNEGSKA (reference sequence). This CDR3 is 13 amino acids long.

V gene TRBV10-3 combines with J gene TRBJ1-1; D unresolved. The CDR3 is 13 amino acids. Germline CDR1 reads ENHRY; CDR2 reads SYGVKD. V was cut by 6 bases and J by 0 bases, with 8 bases left in between. Written as DNA, the CDR3 is TGTGCCATCAGCCCCGATGTGAACACTGAAGCTTTCTTT. It is translated as CAISPDVNTEAFF.

The V and J genes are TRBV27 and TRBJ1-2; perhaps TRBD1 as D (6 bases). The length of the CDR3 is 13 residues. Germline values: CDR1 MNHEY, CDR2 SMNVEV (reference sequence). Trimming left V 2 bases short and J 10 bases short, with 14 bases between. The CDR3 DNA reads as TGTGCCAGCAGTTTACAGGGTAACAGGGACTACACCTTC. It yields the protein CASSLQGNRDYTF.

This sequence joins TRBV7-9 and TRBJ1-2, with 11 bases fitting TRBD1. CDR1 is SEHNR and CDR2 is FQNEAQ in the germline V gene (reference sequence). The CDR3 consists of 17 residues. V lost 5 bases, J lost 6 bases, and 14 bases stayed unmatched. The CDR3 DNA reads TGTGCCAGCAGCCCAACCCCGGGACAGGGGGGAGATAATGGCTACACCTTC. This gives the protein CASSPTPGQGGDNGYTF.

The rearrangement uses TRBV27 and TRBJ2-3; TRBD1 or TRBD2 may be the D gene (5 bases each). CDR1 MNHEY and CDR2 SMNVEV come from the germline V gene (reference sequence). V was pared by 2 bases and J by 6 bases, with 12 bases between. The CDR3 has 14 amino acids. CDR3 protein: CASSLGTGLDTQYF. The CDR3 nucleotides are TGTGCCAGCAGTTTAGGGACGGGGTTGGATACGCAGTATTTT.

The chain joins TRBV5-6 to TRBJ1-1; no reliable D call. Trimming stripped 0 bases from V and 0 bases from J, with 6 bases between. Germline V gene sequence: CDR1 SGHDT, CDR2 YYEEEE. The CDR3 spans 14 residues. The CDR3 region is CASSLGLMNTEAFF. The CDR3 nucleotides read TGTGCCAGCAGCTTGGGACTAATGAACACTGAAGCTTTCTTT.

The V call is TRBV7-9, the J call TRBJ1-3; D is uncertain. This CDR3 is 16 amino acids long. Trimming removed 3 bases at V and 0 bases at J, with 12 bases between. Per germline, CDR1 SEHNR and CDR2 FQNEAQ (reference sequence). The CDR3 DNA reads TGTGCCAGCAGCTTGTCAGCTCAGAGCTCTGGAAACACCATATATTTT. Protein sequence: CASSLSAQSSGNTIYF.

This clone was counted between two and nine times. The chain carries TRBV6-5 and TRBJ1-2; the D gene is possibly TRBD1 (5 bases). Germline CDR1 MNHEY, CDR2 SVGAGI. V shed 5 bases and J shed 1 base, with 8 bases lying between them. The CDR3 spans 13 residues. CDR3: CASSRDGNYGYTF. The CDR3 nucleotides read TGTGCCAGCAGTCGGGACGGTAACTATGGCTACACCTTC.

V usage is TRBV3-1 (or the pseudogene TRBV3-2) and J usage is TRBJ1-2; D is ambiguous. The V gene lost 0 bases and the J gene lost 8 bases, with 10 bases spanning the gap. Germline lookup yields CDR1 LGHDT and CDR2 YNNKEL (reference sequence). The CDR3 consists of 13 residues. Here the CDR3 DNA reads TGTGCCAGCAGCCAAGATTGCGGGTCCGGCTACACCTTC. Protein: CASSQDCGSGYTF.

The rearrangement uses TRBV7-9 and TRBJ1-2, with D possibly TRBD1 on 6 matching bases. V lost 5 bases to trimming and J lost 1 base, with 14 bases between them. Germline values: CDR1 SEHNR, CDR2 FQNEAQ (reference sequence). The CDR3 runs 15 residues. Here the CDR3 reads CASSLIVQGNYGYTF. The CDR3 DNA reads as TGTGCCAGCAGCCTGATCGTACAGGGTAACTATGGCTACACCTTC.

This clone was found once. This chain joins TRBV19 and TRBJ1-2; the match to TRBD1 covers 11 bases. The CDR3 is 15 residues long. V was clipped by 6 bases and J by 4 bases; unmatched bases: 7. Germline lookup yields CDR1 LNHDA and CDR2 SQIVND (reference sequence). The CDR3 here is CASSPGTGGTYGYTF. The CDR3 nucleotides read TGTGCCAGTAGCCCCGGGACAGGGGGGACCTATGGCTACACCTTC.

This chain joins TRBV29-1 and TRBJ1-1; possibly TRBD1 for D (5 bases). Per germline, CDR1 SQVTM and CDR2 ANQGSEA. Trimming pared 5 bases from V and 6 bases from J, leaving 10 bases between. CDR3 length equals 11 residues. For the CDR3, the DNA is TGCAGCGTTTTCAGGGCCGCTGAAGCTTTCTTT. This sequence encodes CSVFRAAEAFF.

The genes are TRBV19 and TRBJ2-1; D may be TRBD1 (6 bases). This CDR3 has 16 residues. From germline, CDR1 is LNHDA and CDR2 SQIVND (reference sequence). Trimming stripped 5 bases from V and 2 bases from J, with 16 bases between. This CDR3 is CASSPYRARTYNEQFF. The CDR3, as DNA: TGTGCCAGTAGTCCCTACAGGGCTCGAACCTACAATGAGCAGTTCTTC.

V usage is TRBV5-4 and J usage is TRBJ2-3; 9 positions match TRBD2. With 0 bases clipped from V and 6 bases from J, the junction kept 5 bases outside the gene matches. The germline gives CDR1 SGHNT, CDR2 YYREEE (reference sequence). CDR3 length: 15 amino acids. This chain's CDR3 is CASSLGAGGPDTQYF. CDR3 DNA sequence: TGTGCCAGCAGCTTGGGGGCGGGGGGGCCGGATACGCAGTATTTT.

This chain joins TRBV5-5 and TRBJ1-2; 10 nucleotides align to TRBD1. V lost 4 bases, J lost 4 bases, and 7 bases stayed unmatched. The germline gives CDR1 SGHKS, CDR2 YYEKEE (reference sequence). This CDR3 has 15 amino acids. In DNA, the CDR3 is TGTGCCAGCAGCCTCGACAGGGGGCGAGGCTATGGCTACACCTTC. This encodes CASSLDRGRGYGYTF.

V is TRBV30 and J is TRBJ2-3; 10 nucleotides match TRBD2. The CDR3 runs to 16 residues. CDR1 is GTSNPN and CDR2 is SVGIG in the germline V gene (reference sequence). Trimming cost V 2 bases and J 2 bases; bases outside gene matches: 7. The CDR3 reads CAWSRIAGGPTDTQYF. The CDR3 DNA is TGTGCCTGGAGTAGGATAGCGGGGGGTCCCACAGATACGCAGTATTTT.

The J gene is TRBJ2-1, the V gene TRBV5-1; D ambiguous. Germline V CDR1 and CDR2: SGHRS, YFSETQ. The length of the CDR3 is 12 residues. Trimming took 2 bases from V and 6 from J, leaving 6 bases between them. The CDR3 sequence: CASSFMSNEQFF. The CDR3 nucleotides read TGCGCCAGCAGCTTTATGAGCAATGAGCAGTTCTTC.